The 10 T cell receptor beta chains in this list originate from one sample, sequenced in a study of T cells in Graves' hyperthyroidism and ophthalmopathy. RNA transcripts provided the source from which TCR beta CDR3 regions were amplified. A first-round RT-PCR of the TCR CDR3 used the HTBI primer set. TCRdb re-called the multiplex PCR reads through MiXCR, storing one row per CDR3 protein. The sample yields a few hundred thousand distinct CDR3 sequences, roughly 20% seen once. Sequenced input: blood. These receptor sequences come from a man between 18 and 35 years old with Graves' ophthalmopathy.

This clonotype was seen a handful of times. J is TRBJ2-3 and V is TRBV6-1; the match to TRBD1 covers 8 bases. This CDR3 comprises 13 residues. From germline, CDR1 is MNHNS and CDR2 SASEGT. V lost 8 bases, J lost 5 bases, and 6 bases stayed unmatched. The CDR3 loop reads CASRTGGGDTQYF. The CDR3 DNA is TGTGCCAGCCGCACAGGGGGTGGAGATACGCAGTATTTT.

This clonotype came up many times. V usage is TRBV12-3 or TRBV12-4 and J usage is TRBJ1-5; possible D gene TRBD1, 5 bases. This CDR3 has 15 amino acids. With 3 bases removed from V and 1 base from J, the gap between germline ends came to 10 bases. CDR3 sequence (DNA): TGTGCCAGCAGTTTCGGACACGGAAGCAATCAGCCCCAGCATTTT. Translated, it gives CASSFGHGSNQPQHF.

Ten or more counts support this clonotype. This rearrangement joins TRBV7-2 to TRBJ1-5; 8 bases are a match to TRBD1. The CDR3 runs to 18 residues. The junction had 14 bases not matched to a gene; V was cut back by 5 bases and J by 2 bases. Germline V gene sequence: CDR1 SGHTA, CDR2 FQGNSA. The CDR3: CASSLWTGREYRNQPQHF. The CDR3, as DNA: TGTGCCAGCAGCCTCTGGACAGGGCGCGAATACCGCAATCAGCCCCAGCATTTT.

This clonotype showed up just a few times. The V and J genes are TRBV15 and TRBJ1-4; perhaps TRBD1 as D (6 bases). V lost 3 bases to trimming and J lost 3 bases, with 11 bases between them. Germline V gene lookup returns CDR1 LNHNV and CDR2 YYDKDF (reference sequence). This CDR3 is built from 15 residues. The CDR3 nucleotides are TGTGCCACCAGCAGTGTGGGGACACCTAATGAAAAACTGTTTTTT. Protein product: CATSSVGTPNEKLFF.

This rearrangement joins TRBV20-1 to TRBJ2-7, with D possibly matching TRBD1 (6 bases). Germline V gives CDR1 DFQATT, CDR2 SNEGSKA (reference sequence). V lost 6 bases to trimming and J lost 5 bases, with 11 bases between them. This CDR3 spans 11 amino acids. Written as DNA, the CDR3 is TGCAGTGCCCCAGGGGTCCACGAGCAGTACTTC. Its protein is CSAPGVHEQYF.

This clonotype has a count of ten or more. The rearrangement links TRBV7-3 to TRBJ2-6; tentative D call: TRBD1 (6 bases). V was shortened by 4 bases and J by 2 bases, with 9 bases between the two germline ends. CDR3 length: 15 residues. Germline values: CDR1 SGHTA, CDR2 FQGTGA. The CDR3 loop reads CASSSRTAGANVLTF. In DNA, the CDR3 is TGTGCCAGCAGCTCAAGGACAGCTGGGGCCAACGTCCTGACTTTC.

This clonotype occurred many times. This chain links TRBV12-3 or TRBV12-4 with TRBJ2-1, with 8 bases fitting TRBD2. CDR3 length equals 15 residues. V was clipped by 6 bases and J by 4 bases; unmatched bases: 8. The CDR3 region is CASRDQRGPYNEQFF. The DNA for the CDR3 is TGTGCCAGCAGGGATCAGCGGGGGCCTTACAATGAGCAGTTCTTC.

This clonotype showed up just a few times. The CDR3 sequence: CASNLQGEVTGELFF. CDR3 DNA: TGTGCCAGCAATCTGCAGGGCGAGGTAACCGGGGAGCTGTTTTTT. The chain couples TRBV6-1 to TRBJ2-2; D might be TRBD1 (5 bases). Per germline, CDR1 MNHNS and CDR2 SASEGT. The CDR3 consists of 15 residues. Trimming pared 7 bases from V and 5 bases from J, leaving 17 bases between.

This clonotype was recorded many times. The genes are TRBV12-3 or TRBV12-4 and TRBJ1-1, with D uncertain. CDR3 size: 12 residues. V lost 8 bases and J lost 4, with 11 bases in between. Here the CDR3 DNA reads TGTGCCAGCGGTAAGGGAGGCACTGAAGCTTTCTTT. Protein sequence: CASGKGGTEAFF.

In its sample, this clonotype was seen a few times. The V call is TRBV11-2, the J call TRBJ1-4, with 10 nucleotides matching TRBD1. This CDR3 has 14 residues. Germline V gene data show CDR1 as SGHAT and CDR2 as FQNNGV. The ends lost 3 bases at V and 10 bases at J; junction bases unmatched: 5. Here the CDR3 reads CASSLTGGGGKLFF. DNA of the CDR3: TGTGCCAGCAGCTTGACAGGGGGCGGGGGAAAACTGTTTTTT. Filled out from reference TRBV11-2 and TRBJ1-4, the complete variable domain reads EAGVAQSPRYKIIEKRQSVAFWCNPISGHATLYWYQQILGQGPKLLIQFQNNGVVDDSQLPKDRFSAERLKGVDSTLKIQPAKLEDSAVYLCASSLTGGGGKLFFGSGTQLSVL.